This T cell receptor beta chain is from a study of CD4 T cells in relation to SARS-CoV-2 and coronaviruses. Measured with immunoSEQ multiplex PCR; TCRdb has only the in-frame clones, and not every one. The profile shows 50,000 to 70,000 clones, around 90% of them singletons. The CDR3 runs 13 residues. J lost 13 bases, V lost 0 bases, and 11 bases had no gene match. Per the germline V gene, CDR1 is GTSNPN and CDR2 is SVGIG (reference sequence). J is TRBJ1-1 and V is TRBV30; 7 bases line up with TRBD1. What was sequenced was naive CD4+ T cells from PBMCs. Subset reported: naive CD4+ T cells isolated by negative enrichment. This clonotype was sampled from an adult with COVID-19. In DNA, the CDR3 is TGTGCCTGGAGTGTACGTGGGACAGCGACGGTTTTCTTT. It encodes CAWSVRGTATVFF.